The source of this T cell receptor beta chain is a study of naive and memory T cell subsets. From the second PCR step, alpha and beta chains were amplified apart. An equimolar mix of two oligonucleotides served as the beta constant-region primer for TRBC1 and TRBC2. Four rounds of PCR amplified the ligated cDNA using nested alpha and beta constant-region primers plus SP2. Each CDR3 protein is one row after TCRdb ran MiXCR on the UMI-ligation and nested PCR reads. The profile covers some 100,000 distinct CDR3 sequences, with roughly 7% appearing a single time and roughly 1.6% taken by the ten largest. V was trimmed by 0 bases and J by 1 base, leaving 7 bases between them. The CDR3 length is 15 residues. Germline V gives CDR1 SGHTA, CDR2 FQGNSA. This clonotype occurred many times.

Sequencing was performed on central memory CD4+ T cells from blood. This TCR derives from a human donor in good health. The chain uses TRBV7-2 and TRBJ1-5; unclear D gene. The CDR3 coding sequence is TGTGCCAGCAGCTTAGCGAGTTCGAGCAATCAGCCCCAGCATTTT. It encodes CASSLASSSNQPQHF. Together with reference TRBV7-2 and TRBJ1-5, the CDR3 gives the full variable domain: GAGVSQSPSNKVTEKGKDVELRCDPISGHTALYWYRQSLGQGLEFLIYFQGNSAPDKSGLPSDRFSAERTGGSVSTLTIQRTQQEDSAVYLCASSLASSSNQPQHFGDGTRLSIL.